These T cell receptor beta chains were read from a single sample in a study of response to subunit inactivated influenza vaccine. Each CDR3 protein is one row after TCRdb ran MiXCR on the RT-PCR reads. The sample records 650,000 to 800,000 distinct CDR3 sequences, around 14% being singletons. Material: PBMCs from blood, obtained around two weeks before vaccination. These receptors came from a man aged 45-65 years who received an inactivated influenza vaccine. Both conserved end residues are part of each CDR3. Fields, in order: V gene, D gene, J gene, clone size, CDR3 DNA, CDR3 protein. The D gene is left open where the match is weak. Part of the rows lack a size; the others show once, few, many or a class for expanded clones.

TRBV29-1,NA,TRBJ1-2,many,TGCAGCGTTGATACGGGGGCAGCCAACTATGGCTACACCTTC,CSVDTGAANYGYTF
TRBV29-1,NA,TRBJ2-1,many,TGCAGCGTTGATGCTTTGGGAGGCTTTCGCTACAATGAGCAGTTCTTC,CSVDALGGFRYNEQFF
TRBV12-3/TRBV12-4,TRBD1,TRBJ2-7,NA,TGTGCCAGCAGTTTCACGGACAGGCCTGGAGAGCAGTACTTC,CASSFTDRPGEQYF
TRBV4-3,NA,TRBJ1-6,many,TGCGCCAGCAGCCAAGATCCCCCGGGAGGGCATTCACCCCTCCACTTT,CASSQDPPGGHSPLHF
TRBV5-1,NA,TRBJ2-1,NA,TGCGCCAGCAGCCTAATAGCAGGAGACATCACGAGTGAGCAGTTCTTC,CASSLIAGDITSEQFF
TRBV20-1,TRBD2,TRBJ2-1,few,TGCAGTGCTAGAAACTTACTAGCGGGAGACAATGAGCAGTTCTTC,CSARNLLAGDNEQFF
TRBV18,TRBD2,TRBJ2-1,few,TGTGCCAGCTCACCACGGCTAGCGGATGTCTACAATGAGCAGTTCTTC,CASSPRLADVYNEQFF
TRBV10-1,TRBD1,TRBJ2-1,few,TGCGCCAGCACTGACGGGACAGGAGAGGTAGACAATGAGCAGTTCTTC,CASTDGTGEVDNEQFF
TRBV12-3/TRBV12-4,TRBD2,TRBJ2-3,NA,TGTGCCAGCAGTCCTAGCGGGGGGCCACCTATGACAGATACGCAGTATTTT,CASSPSGGPPMTDTQYF
TRBV6-5,NA,TRBJ2-2,few,TGTGCCAGCAGTTTAAACGTGGACGGGGAGCTGTTTTTT,CASSLNVDGELFF
TRBV5-1,NA,TRBJ2-3,NA,TGCGCCAGCAGCTCGGGACTTTGGGTCACAGATACGCAGTATTTT,CASSSGLWVTDTQYF
TRBV7-2,TRBD1,TRBJ2-1,few,TGTGCCAGCAGCTTACCCTACGGGACAGGGGGCAATGAGCAGTTCTTC,CASSLPYGTGGNEQFF
TRBV7-2,NA,TRBJ2-3,NA,TGTGCCAGCAGATCCACCCCGTACCAGACCAAAGATACGCAGTATTTT,CASRSTPYQTKDTQYF
TRBV28,NA,TRBJ2-1,NA,TGTGCCAGCAGTGGTGTACCCTACAATGAGCAGTTCTTC,CASSGVPYNEQFF
TRBV4-2,TRBD2,TRBJ2-5,few,TGTGCCGCTAGTCCTTGGCTGGCGGGGGTACAAGAGACCCAGTACTTC,CAASPWLAGVQETQYF
TRBV12-3/TRBV12-4,NA,TRBJ1-2,few,TGTGCCAGCAGTTTGGCAGGAGTTAAGGGTGGCTACACCTTC,CASSLAGVKGGYTF
TRBV2,NA,TRBJ2-7,NA,TGTGCCAGCAGCCCCTTCAAAGGGACCCAGGACGAGCAGTACTTC,CASSPFKGTQDEQYF
TRBV12-3/TRBV12-4,NA,TRBJ1-3,NA,TGTGCCAGCAGTCCCGTCAGGACGCTTCGCTCTGGAAACACCATATATTTT,CASSPVRTLRSGNTIYF
TRBV7-2,NA,TRBJ1-2,NA,TGTGCCAGCAGCTTATCAGGGTTAGGTGGCTACACCTTC,CASSLSGLGGYTF
TRBV24-1,NA,TRBJ2-3,few,TGTGCCACCAGTGATGCCCTGCGGGGAAGCACAGATACGCAGTATTTT,CATSDALRGSTDTQYF
TRBV6-1,NA,TRBJ2-7,few,TGTGCCAGCAGCACCTCCCCCCGTCGGGGGAGTCGGTCCTACGAGCAGTACTTC,CASSTSPRRGSRSYEQYF
TRBV6-2/TRBV6-3,TRBD2,TRBJ2-3,NA,TGTGCCAGCAGACCACTAGCGGGGGGCCCGAATACGCAGTATTTT,CASRPLAGGPNTQYF
TRBV5-5,TRBD1,TRBJ1-4,NA,TGTGCCAGCAGTTTCGACAGGGGGAATGAAAAACTGTTTTTT,CASSFDRGNEKLFF
TRBV30,TRBD2,TRBJ2-1,once,TGTGCCTGGAGTGGGCCGGGAGGGAATGAGCAGTTCTTC,CAWSGPGGNEQFF
TRBV12-3/TRBV12-4,NA,TRBJ1-4,NA,TGTGCCAGCACGCTCTCGGAGTTTAATGAAAAACTGTTTTTT,CASTLSEFNEKLFF
TRBV5-1,TRBD2,TRBJ2-5,NA,TGCGCCAGCAGCTACAATAGCGGGAGGGAACATCAAGAGACCCAGTACTTC,CASSYNSGREHQETQYF
TRBV12-3/TRBV12-4,NA,TRBJ2-1,NA,TGTGCCAGCAATGGAGCAGGGAATGAGCAGTTCTTC,CASNGAGNEQFF
TRBV27,NA,TRBJ1-5,many,TGTGCCAGCAGTAGTAACTTAAACAATCAGCCCCAGCATTTT,CASSSNLNNQPQHF
TRBV6-5,TRBD2,TRBJ2-2,few,TGTGCCAGCAGTTCTTTTAGCGGGGGCAACACCGGGGAGCTGTTTTTT,CASSSFSGGNTGELFF
TRBV10-2,NA,TRBJ1-4,many,TGCGCCAGCACCCGAGGGAGGGGCGCCAATGAAAAACTGTTTTTT,CASTRGRGANEKLFF
TRBV12-3/TRBV12-4,NA,TRBJ1-1,NA,TGTGCCAGCAGTCCCACAGGGCTGGCTTTCTTT,CASSPTGLAFF
TRBV20-1,TRBD2,TRBJ2-1,NA,TGCAGTGCTCAGGGACTAGCGGTTACCCCCTACAATGAGCAGTTCTTC,CSAQGLAVTPYNEQFF
TRBV18,TRBD1,TRBJ1-1,NA,TGTGCCAGCTCACCAGCGACAGGGTTTGGCACTGAAGCTTTCTTT,CASSPATGFGTEAFF
TRBV3-1,TRBD1,TRBJ2-7,few,TGTGCCAGCAGCCCAAGCCCGGGACAGGGTCCGGACGAGCAGTACTTC,CASSPSPGQGPDEQYF
TRBV7-2,TRBD1,TRBJ2-5,NA,TGTGCCAGCAGCCCCAGGGGACAGAGCCAAGAGACCCAGTACTTC,CASSPRGQSQETQYF
TRBV18,NA,TRBJ2-7,few,TGTGCCAGCTCACGCCCGAGGGAAGGATCCTACGAGCAGTACTTC,CASSRPREGSYEQYF
TRBV20-1,NA,TRBJ2-1,NA,TGCAGTGCCATTCACCGGGACTTTTACAATGAGCAGTTCTTC,CSAIHRDFYNEQFF
TRBV9,NA,TRBJ1-2,few,TGTGCCAGCAGCGTAAATCCGGGAGACTATGGCTACACCTTC,CASSVNPGDYGYTF
TRBV5-1,TRBD1,TRBJ2-6,few,TGCGCCAGCAGCTTGGTACCGGGACAGAGTCGCTCTGGGGCCAACGTCCTGACTTTC,CASSLVPGQSRSGANVLTF
TRBV20-1,NA,TRBJ2-5,NA,TGCAGTGCCAGAAGACAGGCCGCCCAAGAGACCCAGTACTTC,CSARRQAAQETQYF
TRBV14,NA,TRBJ2-1,few,TGTGCCAGCAGCCAAGATAGGGCTATCTCCTACAATGAGCAGTTCTTC,CASSQDRAISYNEQFF
TRBV19,TRBD2,TRBJ2-7,few,TGTGCCAGTAGTATCGGACTAGCGGGAGACGAGCAGTACTTC,CASSIGLAGDEQYF
TRBV29-1,NA,TRBJ2-2,few,TGCAGCGCAGATAGGGGAGCCGCCGGGGAGCTGTTTTTT,CSADRGAAGELFF
TRBV20-1,NA,TRBJ2-3,NA,TGCAGCTCCACAGATACGCAGTATTTT,CSSTDTQYF
TRBV5-6,NA,TRBJ1-1,few,TGTGCCAGCAGCTTTACAGGAATGCAGGCTTTCTTT,CASSFTGMQAFF
TRBV20-1,NA,TRBJ2-3,few,TGCAGTGCTAGAGATCACGTCCTAACGCAGTATTTT,CSARDHVLTQYF
TRBV7-2,TRBD2,TRBJ2-1,NA,TGTGCCAGCAGCCCCCGACTAGCGGGTCCTATTTCCTTC,CASSPRLAGPISF
TRBV9,NA,TRBJ2-1,few,TGTGCCAGCAGCCCCTTGGCACCTCCGGTCCCAAATGAGCAGTTCTTC,CASSPLAPPVPNEQFF
TRBV6-5,NA,TRBJ1-3,few,TGTGCCAGCAGTTACTCGTTATTAGGAAACACCATATATTTT,CASSYSLLGNTIYF
TRBV4-1,TRBD2,TRBJ2-7,NA,TGCGCCAGCAGCCAAGTCGGGGGGGCCTTATACGAGCAGTACTTC,CASSQVGGALYEQYF
TRBV5-1,NA,TRBJ2-3,few,TGCGCCAGCAGCTTGGCCCCTTTACAGGGTTCAGATACGCAGTATTTT,CASSLAPLQGSDTQYF
TRBV11-2,TRBD2,TRBJ2-1,many,TGTGCCAGCAGGACTAGCGACAATGAGCAGTTCTTC,CASRTSDNEQFF